This T cell receptor beta chain was captured by sequencing in a study of blood T cells in healthy people across ages. Study as a whole: About one barcoded beta molecule was captured per two T cells (by template switching).

This CDR3 has 13 residues. Trimming removed 3 bases from V and 3 bases from J, with 10 bases in between. Germline V gene sequence: CDR1 SGHRS, CDR2 YFSETQ. Together with a sample-barcoded 5' primer, a J-beta primer mix was included in a second PCR lasting about 6 to 11 cycles. One entry per CDR3 protein, called by TCRdb with MiXCR from the 5' RACE reads. The sample lists around 280,000 distinct CDR3 sequences, roughly 26% seen once, with 25% to 35% in the top ten. The chain recombines TRBV5-1 with TRBJ2-7, with a possible D match to TRBD1 (6 bases). The material sequenced was blood. The source is a woman in her seventies in good health. DNA of the CDR3: TGCGCCAGCAGCTCACAAGGGGGCTACGAGCAGTACTTC. Protein sequence: CASSSQGGYEQYF.